These 24 T cell receptor beta chains were all obtained from the same sample, sequenced in a study of human T cells and chemical hapten exposure. TCRdb re-analysed the RACE reads in MiXCR, keeping a single row per CDR3 protein. The top ten hold 1.3% to 1.5% of the sample, which has roughly 140,000 distinct CDR3 sequences, about 10% seen once. Indicated time point: patch test 2, 6 weeks after DPC sensitization. This sample's treatment: therapeutic diphenylcyclopropenone sensitization with weekly scalp DPC. The sample in question was whole blood, obtained in connection with sensitization to the hapten diphenylcyclopropenone (DPC). Receptors originate from a woman aged 45-65 years with alopecia areata. Some clones in this sample may be carry-over from other donors' samples.

This clonotype was observed a few times. The chain is built from TRBV14 and TRBJ2-7, with a possible D match to TRBD2 (5 bases). The V gene lost 4 bases and the J gene lost 2 bases, with 18 bases spanning the gap. Per the germline V gene, CDR1 is SGHDN and CDR2 is FVKESK. The CDR3 runs 16 residues. CDR3 sequence (DNA): TGTGCCAGCAGCCGTAGTTTGACGGGAACTACCTACGAGCAGTACTTC. It is translated as CASSRSLTGTTYEQYF.

This clonotype was recorded a few times. The chain employs TRBV18 and TRBJ2-2; D remains unclear. In germline, CDR1 is KGHSH, CDR2 LQKENI. The V and J ends lost 4 bases and 1 base respectively, with 10 bases between them. The CDR3 is made up of 15 amino acids. CDR3: CASSRPPLNTGELFF. The CDR3 nucleotides read TGTGCCAGCTCACGACCGCCCTTGAACACCGGGGAGCTGTTTTTT.

This clonotype has just a few counts. The chain recombines TRBV9 with TRBJ2-5; 9 nucleotides agree with TRBD1. From germline, CDR1 is SGDLS and CDR2 YYNGEE. J gave up 2 bases and V 4 bases, and 12 bases lay outside the gene matches. The CDR3 has 17 amino acids. The CDR3 here is CASSPTGGKLWQETQYF. The CDR3 DNA is TGTGCCAGCAGCCCTACAGGGGGCAAGCTTTGGCAAGAGACCCAGTACTTC.

This clonotype was recorded many times. The V and J genes are TRBV20-1 and TRBJ2-7; D unclear. The CDR3 runs to 14 residues. The ends were cut back, 0 bases at V and 2 bases at J, with 11 bases in the middle. Germline values: CDR1 DFQATT, CDR2 SNEGSKA (reference sequence). DNA for the CDR3: TGCAGTGCTAGAGATCCAGCGAACCCCTACGAGCAGTACTTC. It encodes CSARDPANPYEQYF.

This sequence joins TRBV28 and TRBJ2-2; TRBD1 or TRBD2 may be the D gene (5 bases each). Germline V CDR1 and CDR2: MDHEN, SYDVKM. V lost 1 base and J 4 bases, leaving 7 bases between the germline ends. The CDR3 spans 14 residues. CDR3: CASSLLGVTGELFF. CDR3 bases: TGTGCCAGCAGTTTATTGGGGGTCACCGGGGAGCTGTTTTTT.

This clonotype showed up just a few times. The J gene is TRBJ1-1, the V gene TRBV5-4, with D possibly TRBD1 on 5 matching bases. Deletions cut 2 bases from V and 1 base from J, with 6 bases between. CDR3 length: 13 residues. Germline CDR1 SGHNT, CDR2 YYREEE (reference sequence). CDR3 protein: CASSFDRNTEAFF. CDR3 DNA: TGTGCCAGCAGCTTCGACAGGAACACTGAAGCTTTCTTT.

This clonotype was observed a few times. The chain has TRBV9 and TRBJ2-7; D is possibly TRBD1 (6 bases). Trimming pared 0 bases from V and 7 bases from J, leaving 14 bases between. CDR1 and CDR2 from the germline V gene are SGDLS and YYNGEE. The CDR3 is 14 amino acids. CDR3 bases: TGTGCCAGCAGCGTAGACAGGGACCCTGGAGAGCAGTACTTC. The encoded protein is CASSVDRDPGEQYF.

This clonotype has at least ten counts. The CDR3 protein is CASSRTRATGELFF. In nucleotides, the CDR3 is TGTGCCAGCAGTAGGACTAGGGCCACCGGGGAGCTGTTTTTT. V usage is TRBV7-2 and J usage is TRBJ2-2; 7 bases agree with TRBD2. The V and J ends lost 6 bases and 4 bases, in that order; junction bases with no gene match: 5. Germline V lookup: CDR1 SGHTA, CDR2 FQGNSA. This CDR3 region has 14 residues.

The chain employs TRBV18 and TRBJ2-1; TRBD2 matches 11 bases. Germline CDR1 reads KGHSH; CDR2 reads LQKENI. V dropped 0 bases and J dropped 8; count of bases not matched to a gene: 6. The CDR3 length is 16 residues. CDR3 DNA: TGTGCCAGCTCACCACCGGGTAGCGGGAGGGCCGATGAGCAGTTCTTC. The encoded protein is CASSPPGSGRADEQFF.

This clonotype came up many times. The chain carries TRBV7-2 and TRBJ2-1, with D unclear. This CDR3 spans 11 amino acids. The V and J ends lost 1 base and 10 bases respectively, with 5 bases between them. CDR1 is SGHTA and CDR2 is FQGNSA in the germline V gene. The CDR3 nucleotides read TGTGCCAGCAGCTTAGAGCACGAGCAGTTCTTC. It codes for CASSLEHEQFF.

This chain connects TRBV5-1 to TRBJ2-2; 7 bases are a match to TRBD2. This CDR3 is 16 amino acids long. V lost 1 base, J lost 5 bases, and 8 bases stayed unmatched. Germline assignment: CDR1 SGHRS and CDR2 YFSETQ. This CDR3 is CASSLPTSRGTGELFF. As DNA, the CDR3 is TGCGCCAGCAGCTTGCCGACTAGCCGAGGGACCGGGGAGCTGTTTTTT.

On this clonotype itself: A much larger clone differs by one base, so this may be a read error. The chain links TRBV7-2 to TRBJ2-7; 7 bases are shared with TRBD2. Germline-derived CDR1 and CDR2 are SGHTA and FQGNSA. V was clipped by 0 bases and J by 6 bases; unmatched bases: 8. CDR3 length equals 15 residues. DNA for the CDR3: TGTGCCAGCAGCTTAGCGACGGGAGGTATGGGCGAGCAGTACTTC. Its translation: CASSLATGGMGEQYF.

The V and J genes are TRBV4-2 and TRBJ2-1, with a weak D call TRBD2 (6 bases). CDR3 length equals 16 residues. Looked up from germline, CDR1 is LGHNA and CDR2 is YNFKEQ. The V end lost 4 bases, the J end lost 7 bases, and 20 bases lay between the germline ends. CDR3 residues: CASSLYIRDFENEQFF. The CDR3, as DNA: TGTGCCAGCAGCCTTTATATCCGGGACTTTGAAAATGAGCAGTTCTTC.

V is TRBV3-1 and J is TRBJ2-1; D is unresolved. This CDR3 region has 11 residues. V shed 4 bases and J shed 11 bases, with 9 bases lying between them. Germline V CDR1 and CDR2: LGHDT, YNNKEL (reference sequence). DNA for the CDR3: TGTGCCAGCAGCCGCCGGCAAAAGCAGTTCTTC. It codes for CASSRRQKQFF.

This clonotype was counted a few times. The chain recombines TRBV19 with TRBJ2-1; 9 bases agree with TRBD2. The CDR3 spans 15 residues. Per germline, CDR1 LNHDA and CDR2 SQIVND (reference sequence). J was trimmed by 7 bases and V by 4 bases; bases with no gene match: 8. The CDR3 loop reads CASSSVAGGRNEQFF. Here the CDR3 DNA reads TGTGCCAGTAGTAGTGTTGCGGGAGGGCGGAATGAGCAGTTCTTC. The whole variable domain, filled in from reference TRBV19 and TRBJ2-1, reads DGGITQSPKYLFRKEGQNVTLSCEQNLNHDAMYWYRQDPGQGLRLIYYSQIVNDFQKGDIAEGYSVSREKKESFPLTVTSAQKNPTAFYLCASSSVAGGRNEQFFGPGTRLTVL.

This clonotype was observed many times. This sequence joins TRBV6-6 and TRBJ1-4; the D is unclear. The V gene lost 7 bases and the J gene lost 0 bases, with 9 bases spanning the gap. Germline V gene lookup returns CDR1 MNHNY and CDR2 SVGAGI (reference sequence). CDR3 length: 14 amino acids. CDR3 residues: CASTSDATNEKLFF. CDR3 in DNA: TGTGCCAGCACCTCCGATGCAACTAATGAAAAACTGTTTTTT.

The table lists this clonotype with a few counts. The chain uses TRBV20-1 and TRBJ1-5; 11 bases are shared with TRBD1. CDR3 length: 15 residues. Germline V CDR1 and CDR2: DFQATT, SNEGSKA (reference sequence). J gave up 1 base and V 6 bases, and 5 bases lay outside the gene matches. The CDR3 DNA reads as TGCAGTGCACGGACAGGGGGCCGGAGCAATCAGCCCCAGCATTTT. It is translated as CSARTGGRSNQPQHF.

This clonotype turned up a few times. V is TRBV20-1 and J is TRBJ1-4; no firm D call. Trimming left V 1 base short and J 3 bases short, with 12 bases between. Germline V gene data show CDR1 as DFQATT and CDR2 as SNEGSKA (reference sequence). The CDR3 length is 15 residues. This CDR3 is CSARGSSSSNEKLFF. The CDR3 DNA reads as TGCAGTGCTAGAGGGAGTAGCAGCTCTAATGAAAAACTGTTTTTT.

This clonotype turned up a few times. The chain carries TRBV20-1 and TRBJ1-1; tentatively, D is TRBD1 (6 bases). Germline assignment: CDR1 DFQATT and CDR2 SNEGSKA (reference sequence). Trimming pared 3 bases from V and 4 bases from J, leaving 12 bases between. The CDR3 consists of 13 residues. CDR3 DNA sequence: TGCAGTGCTAGTCCGGGCAGGGGCACTGAAGCTTTCTTT. It codes for CSASPGRGTEAFF.

Here the CDR3 DNA reads TGTGCCAGCAGCGGACTAGGCGGGCAGTACTTC. Encoded protein: CASSGLGGQYF. J is TRBJ2-7 and V is TRBV25-1; 7 bases map to TRBD2. Germline V gives CDR1 MGHDK, CDR2 SYGVNS. The CDR3 totals 11 residues. V was clipped by 6 bases and J by 9 bases; unmatched bases: 5.

Notes on this clonotype: A much larger clone sits a single nucleotide away, making a read error possible. The chain joins TRBV11-3 to TRBJ1-2; no reliable D call. The germline gives CDR1 SGHNT, CDR2 YENEEA. The CDR3 covers 14 residues. The CDR3, as DNA: TGTGCCAGCAGCTTAGATCTGGGAGCTGATGGCTACGCCTTC. As protein: CASSLDLGADGYAF. The full variable domain, its missing parts supplied by reference TRBV11-3 and TRBJ1-2, is EAGVVQSPRYKIIEKKQPVAFWCNPISGHNTLYWYLQNLGQGPELLIRYENEEAVDDSQLPKDRFSAERLKGVDSTLKIQPAELGDSAVYLCASSLDLGADGYAFGSGTRLTVV.

The CDR3 DNA follows: TGTGCCAGTAGTTTCCGGGACAGAATCTCCGGGGAGCTGTTTTTT. Protein sequence: CASSFRDRISGELFF. This chain joins TRBV19 and TRBJ2-2; 7 bases are shared with TRBD1. Germline V CDR1 and CDR2: LNHDA, SQIVND (reference sequence). J was trimmed by 6 bases and V by 5 bases; bases with no gene match: 9. This CDR3 region has 15 residues.

This clonotype was seen ten or more times. The chain is built from TRBV29-1 and TRBJ2-5, with TRBD1 matching 9 bases. The CDR3 loop spans 15 amino acids. From germline, CDR1 is SQVTM and CDR2 ANQGSEA. V dropped 3 bases and J dropped 1; count of bases not matched to a gene: 6. DNA of the CDR3: TGCAGCGTTGATAGGGGGACAGGGCTCCAAGAGACCCAGTACTTC. This encodes CSVDRGTGLQETQYF. The full variable domain, with the rest looked up from reference TRBV29-1 and TRBJ2-5, is SAVISQKPSRDICQRGTSLTIQCQVDSQVTMMFWYRQQPGQSLTLIATANQGSEATYESGFVIDKFPISRPNLTFSTLTVSNMSPEDSSIYLCSVDRGTGLQETQYFGPGTRLLVL.

This clonotype was detected ten times or more. V gene TRBV10-2 combines with J gene TRBJ2-1; 9 positions agree with TRBD2. V lost 6 bases, J lost 0 bases, and 3 bases stayed unmatched. The CDR3 spans 15 residues. Germline V lookup: CDR1 WSHSY, CDR2 SAAADI. Here the CDR3 reads CASRISGGSYNEQFF. The DNA for the CDR3 is TGCGCCAGCAGGATTAGCGGGGGCTCCTACAATGAGCAGTTCTTC.